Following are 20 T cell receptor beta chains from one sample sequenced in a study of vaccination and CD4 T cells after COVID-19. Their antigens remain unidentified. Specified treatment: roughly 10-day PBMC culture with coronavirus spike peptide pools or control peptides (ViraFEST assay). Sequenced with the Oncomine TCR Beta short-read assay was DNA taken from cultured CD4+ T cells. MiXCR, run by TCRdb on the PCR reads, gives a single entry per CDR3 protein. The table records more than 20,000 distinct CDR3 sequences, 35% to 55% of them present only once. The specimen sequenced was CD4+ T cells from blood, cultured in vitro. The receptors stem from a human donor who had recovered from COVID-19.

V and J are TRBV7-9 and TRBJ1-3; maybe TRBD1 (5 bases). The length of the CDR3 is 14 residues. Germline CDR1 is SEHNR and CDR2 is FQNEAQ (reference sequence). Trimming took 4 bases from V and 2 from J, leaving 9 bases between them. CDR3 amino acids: CASSSDKTGNTIYF. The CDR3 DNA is TGTGCCAGCAGCTCGGACAAGACTGGAAACACCATATATTTT. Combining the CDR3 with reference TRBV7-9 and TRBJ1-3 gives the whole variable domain DTGVSQNPRHKITKRGQNVTFRCDPISEHNRLYWYRQTLGQGPEFLTYFQNEAQLEKSRLLSDRFSAERPKGSFSTLEIQRTEQGDSAMYLCASSSDKTGNTIYFGEGSWLTVV.

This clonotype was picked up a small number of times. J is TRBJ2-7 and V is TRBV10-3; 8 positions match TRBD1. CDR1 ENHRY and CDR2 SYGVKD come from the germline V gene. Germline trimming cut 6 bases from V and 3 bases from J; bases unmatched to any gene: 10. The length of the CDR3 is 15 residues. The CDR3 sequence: CAIRLRTGQGYEQYF. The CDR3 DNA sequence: TGTGCCATCAGACTAAGGACAGGGCAGGGCTACGAGCAGTACTTC.

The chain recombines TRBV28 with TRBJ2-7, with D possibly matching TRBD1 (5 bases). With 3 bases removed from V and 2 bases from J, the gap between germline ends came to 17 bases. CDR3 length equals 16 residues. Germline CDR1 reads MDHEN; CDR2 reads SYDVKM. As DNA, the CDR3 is TGTGCCAGCAGTTTTCCCATGGTACAGGCCACCTACGAGCAGTACTTC. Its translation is CASSFPMVQATYEQYF.

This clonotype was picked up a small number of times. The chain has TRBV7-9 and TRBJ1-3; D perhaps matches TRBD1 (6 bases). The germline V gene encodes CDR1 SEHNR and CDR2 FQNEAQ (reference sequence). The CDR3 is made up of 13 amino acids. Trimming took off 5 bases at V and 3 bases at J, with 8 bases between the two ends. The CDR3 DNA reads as TGTGCCAGCAGCGCGGACAGTGGAAACACCATATATTTT. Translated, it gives CASSADSGNTIYF. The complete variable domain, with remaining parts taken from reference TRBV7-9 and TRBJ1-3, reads DTGVSQNPRHKITKRGQNVTFRCDPISEHNRLYWYRQTLGQGPEFLTYFQNEAQLEKSRLLSDRFSAERPKGSFSTLEIQRTEQGDSAMYLCASSADSGNTIYFGEGSWLTVV.

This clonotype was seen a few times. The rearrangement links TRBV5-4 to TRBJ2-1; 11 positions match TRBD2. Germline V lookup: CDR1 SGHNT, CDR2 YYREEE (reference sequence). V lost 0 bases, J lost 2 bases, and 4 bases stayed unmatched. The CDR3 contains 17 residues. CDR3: CASSLASGGNTYNEQFF. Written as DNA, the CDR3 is TGTGCCAGCAGCTTGGCTAGCGGGGGGAACACCTACAATGAGCAGTTCTTC.

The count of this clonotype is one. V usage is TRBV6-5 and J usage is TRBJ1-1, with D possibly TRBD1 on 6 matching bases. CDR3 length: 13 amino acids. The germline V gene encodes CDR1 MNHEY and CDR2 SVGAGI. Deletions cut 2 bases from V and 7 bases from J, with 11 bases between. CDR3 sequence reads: CASSYNTGSEAFF. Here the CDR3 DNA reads TGTGCCAGCAGTTACAACACAGGGAGTGAAGCTTTCTTT.

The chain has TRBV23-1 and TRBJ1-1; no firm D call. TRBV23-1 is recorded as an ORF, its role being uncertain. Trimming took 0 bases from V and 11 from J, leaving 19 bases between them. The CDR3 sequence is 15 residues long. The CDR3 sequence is CASSQSGRRYEQAFF. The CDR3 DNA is TGCGCCAGCAGTCAATCGGGAAGGCGATATGAACAGGCTTTCTTT.

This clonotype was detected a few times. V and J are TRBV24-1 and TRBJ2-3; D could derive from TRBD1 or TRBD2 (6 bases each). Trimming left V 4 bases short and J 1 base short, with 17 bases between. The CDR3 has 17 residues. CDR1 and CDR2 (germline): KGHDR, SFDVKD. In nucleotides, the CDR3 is TGTGCCACCAGTGAGCTCAAAGGGGGACTTGGCACAGATACGCAGTATTTT. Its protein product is CATSELKGGLGTDTQYF.

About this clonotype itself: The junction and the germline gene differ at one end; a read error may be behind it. CDR3 nucleotide sequence: TGTGCCAGCAGCTTTGGCGGGAGGAACACCAGGGAGCTGTTTTTT. It encodes CASSFGGRNTRELFF. This rearrangement joins TRBV7-2 to TRBJ2-2, with 8 bases fitting TRBD2. The germline V gene has CDR1 SGHTA and CDR2 FQGNSA. CDR3 size: 15 residues.

The CDR3 is CASSISETQYF. CDR3 in DNA: TGTGCCAGTAGTATTTCAGAGACCCAGTACTTC. The chain uses TRBV19 and TRBJ2-5; D is undetermined. This CDR3 has 11 residues. V was trimmed by 3 bases and J by 4 bases, leaving 3 bases between them. Per the germline V gene, CDR1 is LNHDA and CDR2 is SQIVND (reference sequence).

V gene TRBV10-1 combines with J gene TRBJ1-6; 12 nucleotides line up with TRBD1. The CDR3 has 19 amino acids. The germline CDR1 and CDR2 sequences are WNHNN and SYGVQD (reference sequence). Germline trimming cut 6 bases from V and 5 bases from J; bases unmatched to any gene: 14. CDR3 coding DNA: TGCGCCAGCAGCTCTCCGGGACAGGGGGCGGCCCACCATAATTCACCCCTCCACTTT. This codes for CASSSPGQGAAHHNSPLHF.

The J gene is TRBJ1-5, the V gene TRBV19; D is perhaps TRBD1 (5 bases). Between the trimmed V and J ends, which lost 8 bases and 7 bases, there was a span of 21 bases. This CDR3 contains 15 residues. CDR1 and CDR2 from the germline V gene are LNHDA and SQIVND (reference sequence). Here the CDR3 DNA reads TGTGCCAGTCAACCTTTGGGGCCCGCGAGCCAGCCCCAGCATTTT. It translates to CASQPLGPASQPQHF.

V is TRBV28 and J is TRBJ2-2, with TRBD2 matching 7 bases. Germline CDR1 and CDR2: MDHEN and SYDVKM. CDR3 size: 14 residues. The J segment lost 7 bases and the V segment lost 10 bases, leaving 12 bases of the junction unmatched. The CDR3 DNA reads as TGTGCCACCTGGGACTACCCTGGTGGCGGGGAGCTGTTTTTT. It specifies CATWDYPGGGELFF.

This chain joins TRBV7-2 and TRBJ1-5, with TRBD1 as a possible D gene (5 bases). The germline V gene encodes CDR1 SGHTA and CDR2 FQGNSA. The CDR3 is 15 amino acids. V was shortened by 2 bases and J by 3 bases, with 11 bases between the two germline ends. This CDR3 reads CASSLRPGYNQPQHF. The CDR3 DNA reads TGTGCCAGCAGCTTACGTCCAGGGTACAATCAGCCCCAGCATTTT.

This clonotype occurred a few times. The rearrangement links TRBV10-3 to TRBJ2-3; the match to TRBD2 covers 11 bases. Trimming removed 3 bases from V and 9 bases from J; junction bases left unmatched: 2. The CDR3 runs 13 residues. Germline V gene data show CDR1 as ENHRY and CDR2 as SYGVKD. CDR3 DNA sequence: TGTGCCATCAGTGAAGCTAGCGGGGGGACGCAGTATTTT. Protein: CAISEASGGTQYF.

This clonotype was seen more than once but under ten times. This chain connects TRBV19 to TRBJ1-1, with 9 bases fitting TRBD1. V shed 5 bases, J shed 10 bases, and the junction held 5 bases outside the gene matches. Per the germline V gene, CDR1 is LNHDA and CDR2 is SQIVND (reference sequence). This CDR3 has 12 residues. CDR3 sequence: CASSAGQGRAFF. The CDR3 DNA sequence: TGTGCCAGTAGTGCTGGACAGGGGCGAGCTTTCTTT.

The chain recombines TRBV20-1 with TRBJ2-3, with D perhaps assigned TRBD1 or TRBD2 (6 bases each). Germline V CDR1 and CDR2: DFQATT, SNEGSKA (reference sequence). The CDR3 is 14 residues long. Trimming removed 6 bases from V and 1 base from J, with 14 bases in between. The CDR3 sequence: CSAVTGAGTDTQYF. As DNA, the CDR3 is TGCAGTGCCGTCACGGGGGCTGGCACAGATACGCAGTATTTT.

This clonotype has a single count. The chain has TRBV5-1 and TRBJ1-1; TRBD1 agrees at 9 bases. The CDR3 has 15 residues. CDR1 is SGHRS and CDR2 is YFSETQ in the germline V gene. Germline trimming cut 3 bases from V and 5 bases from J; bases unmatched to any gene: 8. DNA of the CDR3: TGCGCCAGCAGCTCCGGGACAGGGAAGGTTACTGAAGCTTTCTTT. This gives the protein CASSSGTGKVTEAFF.

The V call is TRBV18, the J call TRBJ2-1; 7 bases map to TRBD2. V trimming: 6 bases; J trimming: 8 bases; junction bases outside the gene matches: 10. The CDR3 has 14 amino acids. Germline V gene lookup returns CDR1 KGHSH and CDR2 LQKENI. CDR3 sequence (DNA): TGTGCCAGCTCCCCCAATTTCCGGGGGGATGAGCAGTTCTTC. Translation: CASSPNFRGDEQFF.

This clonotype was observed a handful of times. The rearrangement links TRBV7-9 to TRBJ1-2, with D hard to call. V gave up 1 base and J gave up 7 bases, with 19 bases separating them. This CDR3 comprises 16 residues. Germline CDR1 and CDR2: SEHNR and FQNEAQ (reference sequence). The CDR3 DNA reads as TGTGCCAGCAGCTTAGGGGGTGCAAAAATCGACGGTGGCTACACCTTC. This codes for CASSLGGAKIDGGYTF.